A single sample is the source of the 3 T cell receptor beta chains below, sequenced in a study of CD8 T cells in Susac syndrome (dated by TCRdb to the late 2010s). The library was built by means of the immunoSEQ multiplex PCR assay. RNA was extracted using the RNeasy kit, and roughly 0.45 to 1 ug of the RNA was reverse transcribed with random hexamers. TCRdb reworked the public reads: Q25 trimming with fastp, MiXCR clone assembly, productive beta chains retained. Rows matching on CDR3 protein sequence are summarized as one entry with the most common DNA and genes. The sample contains approximately 180,000 distinct CDR3 sequences, 85% to 95% of them found a single time. Together, the top ten hold approximately 0.09% of the sample. Sequences were obtained from CD4+ T cells from PBMCs. These receptor sequences come from a human donor with multiple sclerosis.

The chain links TRBV27 to TRBJ2-3; D may be TRBD1 (5 bases). The ends were cut back, 5 bases at V and 0 bases at J, with 21 bases in the middle. The CDR3 is made up of 18 amino acids. CDR1 is MNHEY, CDR2 SMNVEV, per germline (reference sequence). CDR3 residues: CASSRTRVSATSTDTQYF. The CDR3 DNA follows: TGTGCCAGCAGTAGGACCAGGGTTTCGGCTACTAGCACAGATACGCAGTATTTT.

The V and J genes are TRBV9 and TRBJ2-7; D may be TRBD1 (5 bases). V was clipped by 3 bases and J by 4 bases, with 17 bases between them. CDR1 is SGDLS, CDR2 YYNGEE, per germline. This CDR3 spans 15 amino acids. For the CDR3, the DNA is TGTGCCAGCAGCGCTACCCACAGGCAAGAGTACGAGCAGTACTTC. This encodes CASSATHRQEYEQYF. Full variable domain (missing parts from reference TRBV9 and TRBJ2-7): DSGVTQTPKHLITATGQRVTLRCSPRSGDLSVYWYQQSLDQGLQFLIQYYNGEERAKGNILERFSAQQFPDLHSELNLSSLELGDSALYFCASSATHRQEYEQYFGPGTRLTVT.

The rearrangement links TRBV5-6 to TRBJ2-5; 7 bases align to TRBD1. Germline V gives CDR1 SGHDT, CDR2 YYEEEE. V trimming: 0 bases; J trimming: 1 base; junction bases outside the gene matches: 3. The CDR3 length is 15 residues. CDR3: CASSLGQGVQETQYF. The CDR3, as DNA: TGTGCCAGCAGCTTGGGACAGGGCGTCCAAGAGACCCAGTACTTC.